The source of this T cell receptor (beta chain) is a study of regulatory T cells in long-lasting Graves disease. Time point denoted: newly diagnosed GD, antithyroid drugs for less than 3 months. There was RNA extracted from PBMCs, and the TCR library was made from it. Germline CDR1 is SGHRS and CDR2 is YFSETQ. The CDR3 extends over 17 amino acids. The V segment lost 4 bases and the J segment 1 base; nucleotides outside the gene matches: 11. Arm-PCR of CDR3 regions with iRepertoire HTBI primers generated TCR beta libraries. One entry per CDR3 protein, called by TCRdb with MiXCR from the multiplex PCR reads. The sample includes approximately 540,000 distinct CDR3 sequences, more than 10% of them seen just once. The table lists this clonotype with many counts. These data were also reused for a study on T cells in Graves' hyperthyroidism and ophthalmopathy.

The J gene is TRBJ2-3, the V gene TRBV5-1; 8 bases agree with TRBD2. The source material was peripheral blood mononuclear cells (PBMCs), sampled at new diagnosis, from a patient treated with antithyroid drugs. The clonotype comes from a woman under 40 with Graves disease. The CDR3 sequence: CASSGKNSGKGTDTQYF. CDR3 coding DNA: TGCGCCAGCAGCGGAAAGAATAGCGGGAAGGGCACAGATACGCAGTATTTT.